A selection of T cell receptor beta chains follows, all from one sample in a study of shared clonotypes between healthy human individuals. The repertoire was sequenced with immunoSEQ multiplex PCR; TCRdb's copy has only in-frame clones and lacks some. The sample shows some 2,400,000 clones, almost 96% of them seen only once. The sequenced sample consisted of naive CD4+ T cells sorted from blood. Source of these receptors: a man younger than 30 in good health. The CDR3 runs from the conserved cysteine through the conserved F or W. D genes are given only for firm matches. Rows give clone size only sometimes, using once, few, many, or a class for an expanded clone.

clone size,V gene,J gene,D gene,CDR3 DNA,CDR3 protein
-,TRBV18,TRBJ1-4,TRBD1,TGTGCCAGCTCTGAAGGGGGCAGCACTAATGAAAAACTGTTTTTT,CASSEGGSTNEKLFF
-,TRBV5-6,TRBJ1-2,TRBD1,TGTGCCAGCAGTCCCACAGGGGAAAGTATCTATGGCTACACCTTC,CASSPTGESIYGYTF
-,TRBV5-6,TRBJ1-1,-,TGTGCCAGCAGCTTTCGCGCCTTGAACACTGAAGCTTTCTTT,CASSFRALNTEAFF
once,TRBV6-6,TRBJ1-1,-,TGTGCCAGCACCCCCGCCGGGACTGAAGCTTTCTTT,CASTPAGTEAFF
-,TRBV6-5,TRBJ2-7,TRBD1,TGTGCCAGCACATCTAGGGGGCTTGAGCAGTACTTC,CASTSRGLEQYF
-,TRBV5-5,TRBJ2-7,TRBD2,TGTGCCAGCAGCTTAAGGGAGGGATCATTCTACGAGCAGTACTTC,CASSLREGSFYEQYF
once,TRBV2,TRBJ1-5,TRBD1,TGTGCCAGCAGTGCGGGACAGATCAATCAGCCCCAGCATTTT,CASSAGQINQPQHF
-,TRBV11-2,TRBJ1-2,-,TGTGCCAGCAGCCGTACATCCTATGGCTACACCTTC,CASSRTSYGYTF
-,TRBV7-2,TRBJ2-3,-,TGTGCCAGCAGCCCACGGCCCAGTAGCACAGATACGCAGTATTTT,CASSPRPSSTDTQYF
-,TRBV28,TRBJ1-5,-,TGTGCCAGCAGTGCCATCGACCCGGGGAGCAATCAGCCCCAGCATTTT,CASSAIDPGSNQPQHF
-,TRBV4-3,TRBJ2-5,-,TGCGCCAGCAGCCGAACGGGAAGCCAGGGCGAGACCCAGTACTTC,CASSRTGSQGETQYF
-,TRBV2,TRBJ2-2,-,TGTGCCAGCAGTAAGGACAGCTCGAACACCGGGGAGCTGTTTTTT,CASSKDSSNTGELFF
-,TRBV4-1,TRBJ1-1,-,TGCGCCAGCAGCCAAGATTACATTTCCACTGAAGCTTTCTTT,CASSQDYISTEAFF
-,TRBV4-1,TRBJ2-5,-,TGCGCCAGCAGCCAAGTGGTGGGAGGTTTACAAGAGACCCAGTACTTC,CASSQVVGGLQETQYF
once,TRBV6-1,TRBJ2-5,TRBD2,TGTGCCAGCAGTGAACCGGGACTAGCTCGAGAGACCCAGTACTTC,CASSEPGLARETQYF
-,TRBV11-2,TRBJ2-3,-,TGTGCCAGCAGCCAAAGGATTGGGGTCTCGGACACAGATACGCAGTATTTT,CASSQRIGVSDTDTQYF
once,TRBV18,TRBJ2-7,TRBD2,TGTGCCAGCTCACCGGCCACGGGGAGGGAATACGAGCAGTACTTC,CASSPATGREYEQYF
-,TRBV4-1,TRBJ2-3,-,TGCGCCAGCAGCCAGCCCTTAGGTGGGGAGACAGATACGCAGTATTTT,CASSQPLGGETDTQYF
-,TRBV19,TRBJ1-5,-,TGTGCCAGTAGTGAACAGGGCACGAGCAATCAGCCCCAGCATTTT,CASSEQGTSNQPQHF
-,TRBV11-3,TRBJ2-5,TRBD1,TGTGCCAGCAGCCTTTTTGGGGGACAGTCTCAAGAGACCCAGTACTTC,CASSLFGGQSQETQYF
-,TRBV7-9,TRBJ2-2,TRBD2,TGTGCCAGTACCCCGGGGGGAAACACCGGGGAGCTGTTTTTT,CASTPGGNTGELFF
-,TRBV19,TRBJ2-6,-,TGTGCCAGTACCGCCGGGGCCAACGTCCTGACTTTC,CASTAGANVLTF
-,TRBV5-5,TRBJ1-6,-,TGTGCCAGCAGATTAAGTGGGGTGCCGGTCTCCCTCCACTTT,CASRLSGVPVSLHF
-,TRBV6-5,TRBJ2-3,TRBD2,TGTGCCAGCAGGCCTCTAGCGGGGGGCACAGATACGCAGTATTTT,CASRPLAGGTDTQYF
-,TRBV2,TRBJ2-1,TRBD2,TGTGCCAGCAGTGAACTAGCGGGAGGGGAGCAGTTCTTC,CASSELAGGEQFF
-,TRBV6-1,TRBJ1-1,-,TGTGCCAGCAGTGGGCACAGGGAGGGCACTGAAGCTTTCTTT,CASSGHREGTEAFF
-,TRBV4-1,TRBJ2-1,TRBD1,TGCGCCAGCAGCCACGCAGGGGGCGGCTTTGCCTACAATGAGCAGTTCTTC,CASSHAGGGFAYNEQFF
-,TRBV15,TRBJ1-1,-,TGTGCCACCAGACCGCAGGGCGGCACTGAAGCTTTCTTT,CATRPQGGTEAFF
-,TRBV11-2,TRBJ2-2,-,TGTGCCAGCAGCTTAATGAGCAGGCCAACGAACACCGGGGAGCTGTTTTTT,CASSLMSRPTNTGELFF
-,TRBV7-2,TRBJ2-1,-,TGTGCCAGCAGCTTCGGGGGAGGTGGGAATGAGCAGTTCTTC,CASSFGGGGNEQFF
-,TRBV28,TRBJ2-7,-,TGTGCCAGCAGTCGTGGAGGGGGAGCGTACGAGCAGTACTTC,CASSRGGGAYEQYF
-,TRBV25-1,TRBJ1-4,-,TGTGCCAGCAGTGAATTTGCAGGGGCGAATGTCGAAAAACTGTTTTTT,CASSEFAGANVEKLFF
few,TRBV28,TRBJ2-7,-,TGTGCCAGCAGTTTATGGTCCAGGGGCGAGCAGTACTTC,CASSLWSRGEQYF
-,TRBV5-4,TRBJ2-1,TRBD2,TGTGCCAGCAGCTTGGTGGGACTAGCAGAAAATGAGCAGTTCTTC,CASSLVGLAENEQFF
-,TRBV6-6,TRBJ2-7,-,TGTGCCAGCAGTTACATCGCGAGCTCCTACGAGCAGTACTTC,CASSYIASSYEQYF
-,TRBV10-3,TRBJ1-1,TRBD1,TGTGCCATCAGTGATGGGACAGCGAACACTGAAGCTTTCTTT,CAISDGTANTEAFF
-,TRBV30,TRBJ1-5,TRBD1,TGTGCCTGGAGTGTTGGGACAGGTTGGCAGCCCCAGCATTTT,CAWSVGTGWQPQHF
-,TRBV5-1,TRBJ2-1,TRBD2,TGCGCCAGCAGCTTGTTGACTAGCGGGAGCATCTATGAGCAGTTCTTC,CASSLLTSGSIYEQFF
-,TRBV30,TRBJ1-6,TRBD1,TGTGCCTGGAATCTAGGGGGCAGAAATTCACCCCTCCACTTT,CAWNLGGRNSPLHF
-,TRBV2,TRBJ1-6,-,TGTGCCAGCAGACAGGGCTATAATTCACCCCTCCACTTT,CASRQGYNSPLHF
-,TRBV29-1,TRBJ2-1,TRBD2,TGCAGCGTTACTAGCGGGAGCTTCGTGTATGAGCAGTTCTTC,CSVTSGSFVYEQFF
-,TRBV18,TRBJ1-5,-,TGTGCCAGCTCCCTTGGACAGAGTAGCAATCAGCCCCAGCATTTT,CASSLGQSSNQPQHF
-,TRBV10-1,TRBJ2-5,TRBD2,TGCGCCAGCAGTGACCAGCGGGGGAGCCAAGAGACCCAGTACTTC,CASSDQRGSQETQYF
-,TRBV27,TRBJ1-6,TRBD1,TGTGCCAGCAGTAGTCCGGGACAGGGCAGTTCACCCCTCCACTTT,CASSSPGQGSSPLHF
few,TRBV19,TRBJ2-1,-,TGTGCCAGTAGTATAGCGGATGAGCAGTTCTTC,CASSIADEQFF
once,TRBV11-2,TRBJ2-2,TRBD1,TGTGCCAGCAGCCCGATCCGGGACAGGCGCCCAGGGGAGCTGTTTTTT,CASSPIRDRRPGELFF